A selection of T cell receptor beta chains follows, all from one sample in a study of cytomegalovirus exposure and HLA in healthy donors. Here immunoSEQ multiplex PCR was the method, and the copy in TCRdb shows in-frame clones only, minus some. This sample has about 25,000 clones; nearly 80% occur once, and the top ten carry roughly 4.3%. Sample: PBMCs. These receptors all come from a male donor in good health and CMV-seronegative. Each CDR3 is given with its conserved first and last residue. A D gene is named only where the DNA matches it firmly. The listing skips clone size in some rows; elsewhere it reads once, few, many or a size class.

v_call	d_call	j_call	clone_size	cdr3_aa	cdr3_nt
TRBV9	TRBD1	TRBJ2-7	.	CASSVGDRVNEQYF	TGTGCCAGCAGCGTAGGAGACAGGGTAAACGAGCAGTACTTC
TRBV28	.	TRBJ1-4	.	CASRGPQGGWEKLFF	TGTGCCAGCAGGGGCCCCCAGGGTGGTTGGGAAAAACTGTTTTTT
TRBV5-4	.	TRBJ2-7	.	CASSLWGRLTYEQYF	TGTGCCAGCAGCTTGTGGGGGCGACTTACCTACGAGCAGTACTTC
TRBV5-1	TRBD2	TRBJ2-3	.	CASSLTSGGAYIDTQYF	TGCGCCAGCAGCCTAACTAGCGGGGGGGCCTATATAGATACGCAGTATTTT
TRBV2	TRBD1	TRBJ2-2	.	CASSPGTANTGELFF	TGTGCCAGTTCACCCGGGACAGCTAACACCGGGGAGCTGTTTTTT
TRBV25-1	TRBD1	TRBJ2-5	.	CASSDAGGRGETQYF	TGTGCCAGCAGTGATGCGGGTGGCAGGGGGGAGACCCAGTACTTC
TRBV18	TRBD2	TRBJ2-3	.	CASAQNSGVTDTQYF	TGTGCCAGCGCTCAGAATAGCGGGGTCACAGATACGCAGTATTTT
TRBV11-1	.	TRBJ2-2	.	CASSQGSGELFF	TGTGCCAGCAGTCAGGGGTCCGGGGAGCTGTTTTTT
TRBV27	.	TRBJ1-6	.	CASSGRASSYNSPLHF	TGTGCCAGCAGTGGGAGGGCTAGCTCCTATAATTCACCCCTCCACTTT
TRBV4-3	.	TRBJ1-6	.	CASSPGELGGSPLHF	TGCGCCAGCAGCCCGGGCGAGCTCGGAGGGTCACCCCTCCACTTT
TRBV25-1	.	TRBJ2-7	.	CASSEASDYEQYF	TGTGCCAGCAGTGAGGCTAGCGATTACGAGCAGTACTTC
TRBV5-1	TRBD1	TRBJ2-3	.	CASSLATGVQDTQYF	TGCGCCAGCAGCTTGGCTACAGGGGTACAAGATACGCAGTATTTT
TRBV28	.	TRBJ2-7	few	CASSLLSLGASSYEQYF	TGTGCCAGCAGTTTATTAAGTTTAGGGGCCAGCTCCTACGAGCAGTACTTC
TRBV7-2	.	TRBJ2-3	.	CASSPYTDTQYF	TGTGCCAGCAGCCCCTACACAGATACGCAGTATTTT
TRBV11-2	.	TRBJ1-1	.	CASSLVWGQAEAFF	TGTGCCAGCAGCTTAGTTTGGGGGCAGGCTGAAGCTTTCTTT
TRBV6-4	TRBD1	TRBJ2-4	once	CASIEQGGIQYF	TGTGCCAGCATCGAACAGGGGGGCATTCAGTACTTC
TRBV27	.	TRBJ2-1	.	CASSLSVAYNEQFF	TGTGCCAGCAGTTTGAGCGTAGCTTACAATGAGCAGTTCTTC
TRBV11-2	TRBD2	TRBJ2-5	.	CASSFGLAGGDQETQYF	TGTGCCAGCAGCTTCGGGCTAGCGGGAGGGGATCAAGAGACCCAGTACTTC
TRBV7-2	.	TRBJ1-5	.	CASSLVAGDGPQHF	TGTGCCAGCAGCTTAGTAGCAGGGGACGGGCCCCAGCATTTT
TRBV19	TRBD2	TRBJ2-1	.	CASSILAGVSSYNEQFF	TGTGCCAGTAGTATTCTAGCGGGAGTGAGCTCCTACAATGAGCAGTTCTTC
TRBV27	TRBD2	TRBJ2-1	.	CASSPTSPNEQFF	TGTGCCAGCAGCCCGACTAGCCCCAATGAGCAGTTCTTC
TRBV5-1	.	TRBJ2-5	once	CASSLAPGGEETQYF	TGCGCCAGCAGCTTGGCCCCGGGCGGGGAAGAGACCCAGTACTTC
TRBV28	.	TRBJ1-5	.	CATEGEPNQPQHF	TGTGCCACCGAAGGGGAACCCAATCAGCCCCAGCATTTT
TRBV18	TRBD2	TRBJ2-3	.	CASSRGLASDTQYF	TGTGCCAGCTCACGTGGACTAGCGTCAGATACGCAGTATTTT
TRBV10-1	.	TRBJ2-7	.	CASSAGLTYEQYF	TGCGCCAGCAGTGCGGGACTCACCTACGAGCAGTACTTC
TRBV27	TRBD2	TRBJ2-1	.	CASSSRETSGTYNEQFF	TGTGCCAGCAGTTCCCGAGAGACTAGCGGGACCTACAATGAGCAGTTCTTC
TRBV2	.	TRBJ1-1	.	CASSVLVGAEAFF	TGTGCCAGCAGTGTGTTAGTCGGAGCCGAAGCTTTCTTT
TRBV10-3	TRBD1	TRBJ2-5	.	CAIRRDREQETQYF	TGTGCCATCAGAAGGGACAGGGAACAAGAGACCCAGTACTTC
TRBV7-9	.	TRBJ1-4	.	CASSVMGGFATNEKLFF	TGTGCCAGCAGCGTTATGGGGGGGTTTGCAACTAATGAAAAACTGTTTTTT
TRBV5-1	.	TRBJ2-7	.	CASSLTGLSSYEQYF	TGCGCCAGCAGCTTGACGGGACTGAGCTCCTACGAGCAGTACTTC
TRBV4-2	.	TRBJ1-1	.	CASSQEGPSSGGRDTEAFF	TGTGCCAGCAGCCAAGAAGGCCCCTCGTCCGGGGGGCGCGACACTGAAGCTTTCTTT
TRBV28	TRBD1	TRBJ2-1	.	CASRQGANNEQFF	TGTGCCAGCAGACAGGGGGCGAACAATGAGCAGTTCTTC
TRBV4-3	TRBD2	TRBJ2-1	few	CASSQGLADYNEQFF	TGCGCCAGCAGCCAAGGACTAGCGGACTACAATGAGCAGTTCTTC
TRBV5-6	.	TRBJ1-2	.	CASRTERQSYNYGYTF	TGTGCCAGCAGAACGGAGAGGCAGTCCTATAACTATGGCTACACCTTC
TRBV4-3	.	TRBJ1-3	.	CASSQVPYSGNTIYF	TGCGCCAGCAGCCAAGTCCCGTATTCTGGAAACACCATATATTTT
TRBV7-8	TRBD1	TRBJ2-5	.	CASSFLGQGRVETQYF	TGTGCCAGCAGTTTCCTCGGACAGGGCCGGGTGGAGACCCAGTACTTC
TRBV25-1	.	TRBJ2-1	.	CASSVSQGANEQFF	TGTGCCAGCAGTGTAAGCCAGGGTGCAAATGAGCAGTTCTTC
TRBV29-1	.	TRBJ1-1	few	CSGARAAGEAFF	TGCAGCGGGGCCCGCGCAGCGGGTGAAGCTTTCTTT
TRBV11-2	TRBD2	TRBJ2-7	.	CASSFTHQLAGRREQYF	TGTGCCAGCAGCTTCACCCACCAGCTAGCGGGGCGGCGCGAGCAGTACTTC
TRBV19	.	TRBJ2-5	.	CASRSGSGEETQYF	TGTGCCAGTAGGAGCGGTAGCGGAGAAGAGACCCAGTACTTC
TRBV29-1	TRBD2	TRBJ2-1	.	CSVDQAGAYGIGLF	TGCAGCGTTGATCAAGCGGGGGCCTACGGGATCGGGCTCTTC
TRBV6-6	TRBD1	TRBJ1-2	.	CASSMGTAIRLF	TGTGCCAGCAGTATGGGGACAGCTATACGGCTTTTC
TRBV15	TRBD1	TRBJ1-4	.	CATSRDQGVGEKLFF	TGTGCCACCAGCCGCGATCAGGGGGTTGGAGAAAAACTGTTTTTT
TRBV15	.	TRBJ1-4	.	CATSRDSGRGHEKLFF	TGTGCCACCAGCAGAGATTCGGGCAGGGGACACGAAAAACTGTTTTTT
TRBV27	.	TRBJ2-5	.	CASGGGRETQYF	TGTGCCAGCGGGGGGGGCCGGGAGACCCAGTACTTC
TRBV10-3	TRBD1	TRBJ2-1	.	CATSGQGRNEQFF	TGTGCCACCTCGGGACAGGGTCGGAATGAGCAGTTCTTC
TRBV9	.	TRBJ2-7	.	CASSGVPSDEQYF	TGTGCCAGCAGCGGTGTGCCTAGCGACGAGCAGTACTTC
TRBV27	TRBD2	TRBJ2-7	.	CASSQLAASSYEQYF	TGTGCCAGCAGTCAACTAGCGGCGAGCTCCTACGAGCAGTACTTC
TRBV9	TRBD2	TRBJ2-1	.	CASSVAPERGQQFF	TGTGCCAGCAGCGTAGCCCCAGAGCGGGGGCAGCAGTTCTTC
TRBV4-3	TRBD2	TRBJ2-1	few	CASSRSLAGAGEQFF	TGCGCCAGCAGTAGAAGTCTAGCGGGAGCAGGGGAGCAGTTCTTC
TRBV29-1	.	TRBJ2-7	.	CSVEKGGDEQYF	TGCAGCGTTGAGAAGGGGGGGGACGAGCAGTACTTC
TRBV6-5	.	TRBJ2-5	.	CASSYSGRHQETQYF	TGTGCCAGCAGTTACTCGGGCAGGCACCAAGAGACCCAGTACTTC
TRBV4-3	.	TRBJ1-5	few	CASSQDITGHQPQHF	TGCGCCAGCAGCCAAGATATAACAGGTCACCAGCCCCAGCATTTT
TRBV19	TRBD2	TRBJ2-6	.	CASSTGGGSGANVLTF	TGTGCCAGTAGTACGGGCGGGGGGTCTGGGGCCAACGTCCTGACTTTC
TRBV28	.	TRBJ1-6	once	CASSPGYSPLHF	TGTGCCAGCAGCCCGGGATACTCACCCCTCCACTTT
TRBV19	TRBD1	TRBJ2-7	.	CASGRDRGSEQYF	TGTGCCAGCGGGCGGGACAGGGGGAGCGAGCAGTACTTC
TRBV28	TRBD2	TRBJ2-7	.	CASAFTGTTTYEQYF	TGTGCCAGCGCTTTCACCGGGACTACAACCTACGAGCAGTACTTC
TRBV6-1	.	TRBJ1-3	.	CASSESGSSGNTIYF	TGTGCCAGCAGTGAATCGGGAAGCTCTGGAAACACCATATATTTT
TRBV7-2	TRBD1	TRBJ2-7	.	CASKTGADWSYEQYF	TGTGCCAGTAAGACAGGGGCGGACTGGTCCTACGAGCAGTACTTC
TRBV14	TRBD2	TRBJ2-7	.	CASSQGLLAGGYEQYF	TGTGCCAGCAGCCAAGGGTTACTAGCGGGAGGGTACGAGCAGTACTTC